This T cell receptor beta chain was recorded in a study of blood T cell repertoires in COVID-19. Study-wide context: Samples representing acute and convalescent COVID-19 were sourced from the United States, Italy and Spain. The cDNA or gDNA used as material had been derived from T cells, B-cell-depleted T cells, or PBMCs.

Using immunoSEQ multiplex PCR, the repertoire was profiled, and TCRdb retains in-frame clones only, with some absent. Of approximately 210,000 clones listed, around 86% are singletons. This clone occurred a few times. This sequence was found in a human donor in a cohort sampled during active COVID-19. Sequencing was done on a sample of peripheral blood.

The CDR3 sequence is CATSRLTTTMNTEAFF. CDR3 coding DNA: TGTGCCACCAGCAGACTAACTACAACCATGAACACTGAAGCTTTCTTT. The genes are TRBV15 and TRBJ1-1; D gene uncertain. Deletions cut 2 bases from V and 0 bases from J, with 13 bases between. The germline V gene has CDR1 LNHNV and CDR2 YYDKDF (reference sequence). The CDR3 loop spans 16 amino acids.